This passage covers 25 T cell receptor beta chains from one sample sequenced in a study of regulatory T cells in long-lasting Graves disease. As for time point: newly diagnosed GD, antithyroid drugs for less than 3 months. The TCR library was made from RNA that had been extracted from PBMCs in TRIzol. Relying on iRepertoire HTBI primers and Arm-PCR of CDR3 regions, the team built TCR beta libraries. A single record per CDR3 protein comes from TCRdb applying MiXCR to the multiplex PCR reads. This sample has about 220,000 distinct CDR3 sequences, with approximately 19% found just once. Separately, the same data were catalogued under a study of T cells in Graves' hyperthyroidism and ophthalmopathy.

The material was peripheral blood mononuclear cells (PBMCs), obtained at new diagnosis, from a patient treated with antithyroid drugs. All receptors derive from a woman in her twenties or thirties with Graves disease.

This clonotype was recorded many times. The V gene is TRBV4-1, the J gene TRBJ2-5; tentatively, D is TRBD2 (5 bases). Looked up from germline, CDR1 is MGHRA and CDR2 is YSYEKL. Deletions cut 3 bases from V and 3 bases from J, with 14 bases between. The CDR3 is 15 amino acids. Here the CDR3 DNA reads TGCGCCAGCAGCCAGGTTCGGACGGGGAAAGAGACCCAGTACTTC. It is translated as CASSQVRTGKETQYF.

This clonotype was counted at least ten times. The CDR3 DNA is TGTGCCAGCAGTGAGCGGGCGGCGGTCGGCTACACCTTC. Protein product: CASSERAAVGYTF. The chain links TRBV6-1 to TRBJ1-2; D uncertain. The V gene's germline CDR1 is MNHNS and CDR2 SASEGT. The CDR3 is 13 residues long. The V end was cut by 3 bases, the J end by 8 bases, with 13 bases between.

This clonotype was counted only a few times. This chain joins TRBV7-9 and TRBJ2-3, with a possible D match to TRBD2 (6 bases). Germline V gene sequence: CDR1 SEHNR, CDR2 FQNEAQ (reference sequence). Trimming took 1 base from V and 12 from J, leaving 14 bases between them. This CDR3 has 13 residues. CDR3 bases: TGTGCCAGCAGCTTAGTGAGGGACTCAATCCAGTATTTT. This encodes CASSLVRDSIQYF.

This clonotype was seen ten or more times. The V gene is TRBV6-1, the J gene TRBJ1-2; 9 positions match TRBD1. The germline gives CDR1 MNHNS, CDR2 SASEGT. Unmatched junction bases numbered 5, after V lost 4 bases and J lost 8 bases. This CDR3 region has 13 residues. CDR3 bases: TGTGCCAGCAGTGGAGGGACAGGGCGCGGCTACACCTTC. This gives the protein CASSGGTGRGYTF.

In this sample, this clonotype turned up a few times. Here the CDR3 DNA reads TGTGCCAGCAGCTCGACCTATAGCGGGGGGACTACAGATACGCAGTATTTT. It yields the protein CASSSTYSGGTTDTQYF. This chain joins TRBV7-2 and TRBJ2-3, with TRBD2 matching 10 bases. The length of the CDR3 is 17 residues. The germline V gene encodes CDR1 SGHTA and CDR2 FQGNSA. V gave up 4 bases and J gave up 3 bases; unmatched junction bases: 10.

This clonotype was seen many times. The CDR3, as DNA: TGTGCCAGCAGCCGGGGTGTTGTCAATCAGCCCCAGCATTTT. This translates into CASSRGVVNQPQHF. This chain connects TRBV5-6 to TRBJ1-5, with D unclear. Trimming removed 4 bases at V and 3 bases at J, with 11 bases between. Germline CDR1 SGHDT, CDR2 YYEEEE. The CDR3 extends over 14 amino acids.

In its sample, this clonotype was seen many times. The CDR3 region is CASSLGAGNTIYF. The CDR3, as DNA: TGTGCCAGCAGCTTAGGAGCTGGAAACACCATATATTTT. The rearrangement links TRBV7-9 to TRBJ1-3, with unresolved D. Germline V gene lookup returns CDR1 SEHNR and CDR2 FQNEAQ (reference sequence). The CDR3 is made up of 13 amino acids. V gave up 1 base and J gave up 2 bases, with 3 bases separating them.

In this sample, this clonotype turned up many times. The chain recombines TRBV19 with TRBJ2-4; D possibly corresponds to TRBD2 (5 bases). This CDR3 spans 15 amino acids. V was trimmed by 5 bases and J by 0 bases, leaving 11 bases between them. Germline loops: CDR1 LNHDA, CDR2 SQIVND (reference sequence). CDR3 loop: CASSREVLAKNIQYF. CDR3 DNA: TGTGCCAGTAGTCGGGAAGTGCTAGCCAAAAACATTCAGTACTTC.

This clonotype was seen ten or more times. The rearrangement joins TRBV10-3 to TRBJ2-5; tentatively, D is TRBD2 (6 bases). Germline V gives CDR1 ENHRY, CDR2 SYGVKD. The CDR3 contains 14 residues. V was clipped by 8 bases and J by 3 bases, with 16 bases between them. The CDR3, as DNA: TGTGCCATCGGGCATGGGACTGCGAAAGAGACCCAGTACTTC. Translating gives CAIGHGTAKETQYF.

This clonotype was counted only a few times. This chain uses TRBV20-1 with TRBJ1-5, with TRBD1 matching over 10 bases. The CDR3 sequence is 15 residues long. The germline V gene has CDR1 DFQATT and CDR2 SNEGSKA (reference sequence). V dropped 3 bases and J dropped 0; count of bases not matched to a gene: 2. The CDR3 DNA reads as TGCAGTGCTAGGACAGGGGGCGGTAGCAATCAGCCCCAGCATTTT. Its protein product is CSARTGGGSNQPQHF.

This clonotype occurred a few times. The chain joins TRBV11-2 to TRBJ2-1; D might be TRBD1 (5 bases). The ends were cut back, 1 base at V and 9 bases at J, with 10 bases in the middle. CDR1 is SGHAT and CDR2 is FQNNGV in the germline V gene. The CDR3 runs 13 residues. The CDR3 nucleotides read TGTGCCAGCAGCTTAGCTAGGGGCGGTGAGCAGTTCTTC. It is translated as CASSLARGGEQFF.

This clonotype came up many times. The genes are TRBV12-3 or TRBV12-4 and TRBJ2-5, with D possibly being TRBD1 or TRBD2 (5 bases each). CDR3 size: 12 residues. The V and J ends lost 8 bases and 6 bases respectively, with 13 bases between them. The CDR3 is CASSRGAKTQYF. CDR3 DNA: TGTGCCAGCTCTCGGGGCGCCAAGACCCAGTACTTC.

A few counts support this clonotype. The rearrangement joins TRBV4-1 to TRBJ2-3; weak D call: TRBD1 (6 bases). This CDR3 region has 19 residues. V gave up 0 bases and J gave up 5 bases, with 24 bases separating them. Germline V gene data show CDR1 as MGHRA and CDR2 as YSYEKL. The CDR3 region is CASSQDGTAGTLRRDTQYF. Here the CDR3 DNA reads TGCGCCAGCAGCCAAGATGGGACCGCCGGGACACTTAGGCGAGATACGCAGTATTTT.

The CDR3 sequence: CASSLLAGSYNEQFF. The DNA for the CDR3 is TGTGCCAGCAGTTTACTAGCAGGCTCCTACAATGAGCAGTTCTTC. The V and J genes are TRBV27 and TRBJ2-1; D perhaps matches TRBD2 (5 bases). V was shortened by 2 bases and J by 0 bases, with 8 bases between the two germline ends. CDR1 and CDR2 from the germline V gene are MNHEY and SMNVEV (reference sequence). The CDR3 has 15 amino acids.

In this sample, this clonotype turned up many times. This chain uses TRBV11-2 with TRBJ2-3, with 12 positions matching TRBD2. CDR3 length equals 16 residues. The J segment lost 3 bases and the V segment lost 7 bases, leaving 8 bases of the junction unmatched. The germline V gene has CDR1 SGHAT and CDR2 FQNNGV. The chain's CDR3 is CASKLAGGLATDTQYF. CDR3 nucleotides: TGTGCCAGCAAGCTAGCGGGGGGGCTAGCTACAGATACGCAGTATTTT.

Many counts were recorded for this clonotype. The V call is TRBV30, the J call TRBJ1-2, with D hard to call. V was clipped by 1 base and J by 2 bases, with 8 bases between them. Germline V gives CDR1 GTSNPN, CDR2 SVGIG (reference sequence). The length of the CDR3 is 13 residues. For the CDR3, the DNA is TGTGCCTGGAGTGAAGCCAAGAACTATGGCTACACCTTC. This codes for CAWSEAKNYGYTF.

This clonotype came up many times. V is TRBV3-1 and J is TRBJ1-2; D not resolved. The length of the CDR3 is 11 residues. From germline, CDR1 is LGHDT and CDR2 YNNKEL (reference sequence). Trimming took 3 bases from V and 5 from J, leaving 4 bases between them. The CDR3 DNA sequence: TGTGCCAGCAGCCAGGGGTATGGCTACACCTTC. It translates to CASSQGYGYTF.

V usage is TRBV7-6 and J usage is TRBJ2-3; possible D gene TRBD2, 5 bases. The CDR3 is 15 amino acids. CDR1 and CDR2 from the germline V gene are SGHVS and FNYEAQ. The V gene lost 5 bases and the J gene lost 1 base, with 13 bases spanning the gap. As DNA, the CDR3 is TGTGCCAGCAGCCCGACGGGGTTTGGCACAGATACGCAGTATTTT. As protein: CASSPTGFGTDTQYF.

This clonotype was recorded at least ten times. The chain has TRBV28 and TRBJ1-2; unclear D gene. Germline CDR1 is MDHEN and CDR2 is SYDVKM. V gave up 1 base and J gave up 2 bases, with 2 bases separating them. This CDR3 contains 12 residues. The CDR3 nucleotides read TGTGCCAGCAGTTTATTAAACTATGGCTACACCTTC. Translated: CASSLLNYGYTF.

The CDR3 reads CASSTFSGANNEKLFF. CDR3 nucleotide sequence: TGTGCCAGTAGCACATTCTCGGGGGCGAATAATGAAAAACTGTTTTTT. This chain joins TRBV19 and TRBJ1-4; TRBD1 might be the D (6 bases). The CDR3 is 16 amino acids. V gave up 6 bases and J gave up 4 bases, with 18 bases separating them. The germline V gene encodes CDR1 LNHDA and CDR2 SQIVND (reference sequence).

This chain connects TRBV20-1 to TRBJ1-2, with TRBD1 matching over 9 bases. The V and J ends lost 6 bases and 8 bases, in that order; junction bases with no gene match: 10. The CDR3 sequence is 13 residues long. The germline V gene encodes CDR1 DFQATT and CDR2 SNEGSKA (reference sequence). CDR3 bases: TGCAGTGCCCCGCCGGGACAGGGAGGCGGCTACACCTTC. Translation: CSAPPGQGGGYTF.

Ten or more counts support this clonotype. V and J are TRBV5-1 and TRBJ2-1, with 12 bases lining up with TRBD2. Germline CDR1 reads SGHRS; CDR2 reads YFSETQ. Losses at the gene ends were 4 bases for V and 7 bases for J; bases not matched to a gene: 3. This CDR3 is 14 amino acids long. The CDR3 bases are TGCGCCAGCAGCACGGGACTAGCGGGTAATGAGCAGTTCTTC. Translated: CASSTGLAGNEQFF.

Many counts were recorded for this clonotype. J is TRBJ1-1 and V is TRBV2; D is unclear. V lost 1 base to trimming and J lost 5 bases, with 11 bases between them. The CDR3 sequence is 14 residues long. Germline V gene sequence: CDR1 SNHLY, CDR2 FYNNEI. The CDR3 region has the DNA TGTGCCAGCAGTGAAGACGTGGGATCTACTGAAGCTTTCTTT. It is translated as CASSEDVGSTEAFF.

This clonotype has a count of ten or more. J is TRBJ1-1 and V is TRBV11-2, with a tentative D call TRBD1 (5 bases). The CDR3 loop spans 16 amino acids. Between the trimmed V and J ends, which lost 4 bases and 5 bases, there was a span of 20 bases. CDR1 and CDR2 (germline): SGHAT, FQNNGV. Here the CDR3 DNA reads TGTGCCAGCAGCTCACCTTTGGGGGGGAGGTTGACTGAAGCTTTCTTT. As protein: CASSSPLGGRLTEAFF.

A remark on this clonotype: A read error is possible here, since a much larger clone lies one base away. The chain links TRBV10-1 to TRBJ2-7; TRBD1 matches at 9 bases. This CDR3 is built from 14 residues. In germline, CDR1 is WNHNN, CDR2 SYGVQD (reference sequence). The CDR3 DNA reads TGCGCCAGCAGCCCGTACAGGGGGCGCTACGAGCGGTACTTC. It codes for CASSPYRGRYERYF.